This T cell receptor (beta chain) was identified in a study of blood T cells in healthy people across ages. Findings of the study overall: A conclusive naive versus antigen-experienced comparison was prevented by the unsorted PBMCs.

Many counts were recorded for this clonotype. What it binds is unknown. PBMCs were isolated at a quantity of at least 7 million per sample. Together with a sample-barcoded 5' primer, a J-beta primer mix was included in a second PCR lasting roughly 6 to 12 cycles. TCRdb called the 5' RACE reads again in MiXCR, with one record for every CDR3 protein. The sample has about 650,000 distinct CDR3 sequences, about 32% seen once. Germline CDR1 and CDR2: MNHEY and SVGEGT. Trimming cost V 6 bases and J 0 bases; bases outside gene matches: 10. This CDR3 is 17 amino acids long. The sequenced sample consisted of blood. This rearrangement joins TRBV6-2 or TRBV6-3 to TRBJ1-5, with 8 nucleotides matching TRBD1. The clonotype was recovered from a woman aged 80 or over in good health. The CDR3 protein is CASRTGTGRYSNQPQHF. The CDR3 nucleotides are TGTGCCAGCAGAACCGGGACAGGACGTTATAGCAATCAGCCCCAGCATTTT.